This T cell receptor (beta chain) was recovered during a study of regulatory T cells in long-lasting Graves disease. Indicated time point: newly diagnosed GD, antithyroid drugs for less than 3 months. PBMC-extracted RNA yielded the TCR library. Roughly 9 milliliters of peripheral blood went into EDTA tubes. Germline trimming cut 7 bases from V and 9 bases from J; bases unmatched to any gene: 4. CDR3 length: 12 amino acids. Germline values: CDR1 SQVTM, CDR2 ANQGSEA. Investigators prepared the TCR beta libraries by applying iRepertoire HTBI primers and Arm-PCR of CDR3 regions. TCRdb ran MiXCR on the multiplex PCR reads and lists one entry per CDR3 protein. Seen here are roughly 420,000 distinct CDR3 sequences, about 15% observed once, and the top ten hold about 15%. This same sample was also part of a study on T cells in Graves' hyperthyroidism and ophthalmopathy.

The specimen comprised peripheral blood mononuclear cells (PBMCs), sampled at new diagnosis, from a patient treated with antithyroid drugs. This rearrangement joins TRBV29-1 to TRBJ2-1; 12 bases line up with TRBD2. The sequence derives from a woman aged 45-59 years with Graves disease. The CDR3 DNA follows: TGCAGCGCTCCTAGCGGGAGGGGTGAGCAGTTCTTC. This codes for CSAPSGRGEQFF.